This T cell receptor (beta chain) is from a study of blood T cell repertoires in COVID-19. Study information: COVID-19 samples collected from the United States, Italy and Spain covered acute and convalescent phases. Sample material is recorded as cDNA or gDNA derived from T cells, B-cell-depleted T cells, or PBMCs.

V trimming: 3 bases; J trimming: 4 bases; junction bases outside the gene matches: 4. In germline, CDR1 is SGDLS, CDR2 YYNGEE. The CDR3 contains 15 residues. Per the authors' pipeline: From reference gene primer amplification, estimates of nucleated cell counts were derived. Data came from immunoSEQ multiplex PCR; TCRdb stores just in-frame clones and leaves some out. V and J calls and clone size are as listed in that table; D and trimming were resolved from the DNA. This sample has around 71,000 clones; more than 80% occur once, and the top ten carry roughly 5%. Sequenced: peripheral blood. The rearrangement links TRBV9 to TRBJ2-2; 9 bases align to TRBD1. The TCR comes from an older man with acute or convalescent COVID-19. The CDR3 protein is CASSARGQGTGELFF. The DNA of the CDR3 is TGTGCCAGCAGCGCCAGGGGACAGGGCACCGGGGAGCTGTTTTTT.